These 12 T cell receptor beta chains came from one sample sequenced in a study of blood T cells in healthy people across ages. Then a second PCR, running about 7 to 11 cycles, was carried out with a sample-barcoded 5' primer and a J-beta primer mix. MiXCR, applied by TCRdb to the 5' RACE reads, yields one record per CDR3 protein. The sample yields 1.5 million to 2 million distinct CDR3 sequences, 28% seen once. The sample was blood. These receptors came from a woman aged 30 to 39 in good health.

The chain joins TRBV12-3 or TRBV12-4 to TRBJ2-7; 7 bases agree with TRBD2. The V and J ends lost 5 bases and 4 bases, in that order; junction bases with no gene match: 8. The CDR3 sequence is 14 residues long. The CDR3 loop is CASSEGLAVYEQYF. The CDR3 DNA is TGTGCCAGCAGTGAGGGCCTAGCGGTTTACGAGCAGTACTTC.

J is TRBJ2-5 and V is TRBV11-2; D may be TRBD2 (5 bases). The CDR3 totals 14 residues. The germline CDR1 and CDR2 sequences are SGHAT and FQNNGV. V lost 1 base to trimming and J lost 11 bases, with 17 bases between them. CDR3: CASSLGRPGLGQYF. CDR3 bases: TGTGCCAGCAGCTTAGGCCGACCTGGACTCGGGCAGTACTTC.

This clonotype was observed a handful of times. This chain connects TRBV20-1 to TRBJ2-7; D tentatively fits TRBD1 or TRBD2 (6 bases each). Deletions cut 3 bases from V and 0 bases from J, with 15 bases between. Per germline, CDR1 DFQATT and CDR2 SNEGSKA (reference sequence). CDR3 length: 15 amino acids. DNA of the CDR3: TGCAGTGCTAGGGGGGCGGGGCGGAACTCCTACGAGCAGTACTTC. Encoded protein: CSARGAGRNSYEQYF.

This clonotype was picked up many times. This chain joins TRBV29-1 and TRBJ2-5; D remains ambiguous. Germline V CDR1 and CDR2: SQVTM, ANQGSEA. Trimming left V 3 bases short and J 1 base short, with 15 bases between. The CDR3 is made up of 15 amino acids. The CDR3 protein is CSVDMGSASQETQYF. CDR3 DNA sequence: TGCAGCGTTGATATGGGCAGCGCATCCCAAGAGACCCAGTACTTC.

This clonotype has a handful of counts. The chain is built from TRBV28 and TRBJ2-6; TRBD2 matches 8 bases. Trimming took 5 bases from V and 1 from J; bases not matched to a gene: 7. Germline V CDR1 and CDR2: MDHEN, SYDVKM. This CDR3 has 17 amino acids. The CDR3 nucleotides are TGTGCCAGCAGTACGGGAGGGGTGCCTTCTGGGGCCAACGTCCTGACTTTC. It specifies CASSTGGVPSGANVLTF.

This CDR3 reads CASNPFRLDNEQYF. The CDR3 nucleotides read TGTGCCAGCAACCCCTTCAGGTTAGACAACGAGCAGTACTTC. V is TRBV5-5 and J is TRBJ2-7; D remains unclear. Trimming stripped 6 bases from V and 5 bases from J, with 18 bases between. The germline V gene has CDR1 SGHKS and CDR2 YYEKEE (reference sequence). The CDR3 runs 14 residues.

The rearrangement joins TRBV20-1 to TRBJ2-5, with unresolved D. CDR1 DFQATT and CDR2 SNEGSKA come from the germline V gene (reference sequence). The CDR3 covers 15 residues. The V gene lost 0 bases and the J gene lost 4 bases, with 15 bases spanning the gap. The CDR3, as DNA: TGCAGTGCTAGAGATGACGTGGTCTTGACAGAGACCCAGTACTTC. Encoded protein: CSARDDVVLTETQYF.

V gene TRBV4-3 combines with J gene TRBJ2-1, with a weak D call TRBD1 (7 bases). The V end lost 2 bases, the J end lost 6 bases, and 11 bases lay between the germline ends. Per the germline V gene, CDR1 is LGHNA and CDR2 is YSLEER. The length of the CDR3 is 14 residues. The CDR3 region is CASSQTQGGNEQFF. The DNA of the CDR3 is TGCGCCAGCAGCCAAACGCAGGGGGGCAATGAGCAGTTCTTC.

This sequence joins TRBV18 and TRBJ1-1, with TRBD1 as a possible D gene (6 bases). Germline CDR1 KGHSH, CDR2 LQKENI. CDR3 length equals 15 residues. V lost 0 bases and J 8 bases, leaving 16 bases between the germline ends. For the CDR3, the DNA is TGTGCCAGCTCACCACCCAGGGGAGGACCCCACGAAGCTTTCTTT. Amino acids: CASSPPRGGPHEAFF.

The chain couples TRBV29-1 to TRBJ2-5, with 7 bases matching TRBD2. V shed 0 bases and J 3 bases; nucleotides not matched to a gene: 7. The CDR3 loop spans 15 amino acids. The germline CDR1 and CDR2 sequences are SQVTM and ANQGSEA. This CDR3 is CSVEDQVLAEETQYF. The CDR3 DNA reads TGCAGCGTTGAAGATCAAGTGCTAGCGGAAGAGACCCAGTACTTC.

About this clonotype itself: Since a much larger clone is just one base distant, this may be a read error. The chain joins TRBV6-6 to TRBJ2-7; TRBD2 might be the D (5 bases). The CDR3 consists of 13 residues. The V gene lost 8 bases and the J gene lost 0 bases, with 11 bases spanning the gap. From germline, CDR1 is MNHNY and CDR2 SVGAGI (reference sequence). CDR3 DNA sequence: TGTGCCAGCCACAGTGAGGGCTCCTACGAGCAGTACTTC. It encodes CASHSEGSYEQYF.

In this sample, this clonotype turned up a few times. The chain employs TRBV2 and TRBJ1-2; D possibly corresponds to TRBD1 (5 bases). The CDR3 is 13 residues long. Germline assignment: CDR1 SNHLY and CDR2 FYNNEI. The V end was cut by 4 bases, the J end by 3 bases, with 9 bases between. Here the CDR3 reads CASSGWGDYGYTF. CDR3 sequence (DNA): TGTGCCAGCAGTGGTTGGGGCGACTATGGCTACACCTTC.